This TCR beta chain originates from a study of cytomegalovirus exposure and HLA in healthy donors. Study conclusions and caveats: What a later analysis showed was that several of the most significant clusters appeared linked to common viral pathogens. Investigators reported 164 TCR beta chains as tied to cytomegalovirus. The HLA-A and HLA-B alleles of most subjects were reportedly predicted accurately from TCR beta sequences.

Both 60 Vbeta primers and 13 Jbeta primers went into the PCR. TCRdb's copy holds only in-frame clones and misses some; the assay was immunoSEQ multiplex PCR. The sample consists of around 200,000 clones, approximately 85% of them appearing once. Germline CDR1 SGHAT, CDR2 FQNNGV. V dropped 5 bases and J dropped 5 bases, with 10 bases sitting between them. CDR3 size: 12 residues. Of note for this clone: The antigen remains undetermined.

Sequenced: PBMCs. The chain recombines TRBV11-2 with TRBJ2-7; no clear D. This clonotype was obtained from a woman under 30 in good health and CMV-seronegative. CDR3 region: CASSPRWDEQYF. The DNA of the CDR3 is TGTGCCAGCAGCCCCAGGTGGGACGAGCAGTACTTC.